This note documents a single TCR beta chain sequence. The antigen is not known. This table comes from immunoSEQ multiplex PCR, and its TCRdb copy is limited to in-frame clones, with some not included. The data show under 150,000 clones, over 85% seen once. This entry comes from a study of T cell responses to AZD1222 COVID-19 vaccine. Across the study: It was second doses at about 4 or about 12 weeks that were pooled.

Study-wide results and caveats: With two AZD1222 doses given, Spike-specific TCR breadth and depth both rose. Baseline antibody screening turned up just a handful of seropositive AZD1222 recipients. The donors showed a predominance of white British ancestry and of females, with possible underestimation of clonal diversity.

This receptor was obtained from an adult in good health. The source was peripheral blood, collected on day 0 of AZD1222 vaccination.

The CDR3 here is CASSHQFF. In nucleotides, the CDR3 is TGTGCCAGCAGTCATCAGTTCTTC. The chain recombines TRBV28 with TRBJ2-1; no clear D gene. The V gene lost 5 bases and the J gene lost 13 bases, with 3 bases spanning the gap. In germline, CDR1 is MDHEN, CDR2 SYDVKM. This CDR3 region has 8 residues. Looking up the rest from reference TRBV28 and TRBJ2-1 gives the full variable domain: DVKVTQSSRYLVKRTGEKVFLECVQDMDHENMFWYRQDPGLGLRLIYFSYDVKMKEKGDIPEGYSVSREKKERFSLILESASTNQTSMYLCASSHQFFGPGTRLTVL.